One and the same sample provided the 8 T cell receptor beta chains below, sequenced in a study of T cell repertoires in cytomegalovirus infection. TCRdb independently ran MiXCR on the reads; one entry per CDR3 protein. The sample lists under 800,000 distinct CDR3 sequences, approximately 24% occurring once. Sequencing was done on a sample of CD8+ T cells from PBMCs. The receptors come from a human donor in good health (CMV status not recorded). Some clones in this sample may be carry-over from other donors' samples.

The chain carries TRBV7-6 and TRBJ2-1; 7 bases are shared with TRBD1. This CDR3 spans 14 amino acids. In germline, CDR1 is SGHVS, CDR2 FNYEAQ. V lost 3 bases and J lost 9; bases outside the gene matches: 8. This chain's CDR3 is CASSFIRGQSEQFF. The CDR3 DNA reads TGTGCCAGCAGCTTTATTAGGGGGCAGAGTGAGCAGTTCTTC.

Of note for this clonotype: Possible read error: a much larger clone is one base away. The DNA of the CDR3 is TGTGCCAGCAGCTCGGACATCACAGATACGCAGTATTTT. This sequence encodes CASSSDITDTQYF. The chain carries TRBV7-9 and TRBJ2-3; perhaps TRBD1 as D (5 bases). This CDR3 is 13 amino acids long. Germline CDR1 reads SEHNR; CDR2 reads FQNEAQ (reference sequence). Trimming took off 4 bases at V and 2 bases at J, with 7 bases between the two ends.

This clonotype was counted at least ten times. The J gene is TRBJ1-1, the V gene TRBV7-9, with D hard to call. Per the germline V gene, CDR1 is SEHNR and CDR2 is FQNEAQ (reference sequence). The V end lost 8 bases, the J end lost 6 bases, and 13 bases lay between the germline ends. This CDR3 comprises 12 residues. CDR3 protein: CASRSPRSEAFF. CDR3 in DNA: TGTGCCAGCCGGAGCCCCAGGTCTGAAGCTTTCTTT.

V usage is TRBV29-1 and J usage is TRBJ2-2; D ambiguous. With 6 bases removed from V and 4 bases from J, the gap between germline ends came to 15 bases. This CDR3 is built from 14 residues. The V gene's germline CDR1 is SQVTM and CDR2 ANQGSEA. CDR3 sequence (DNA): TGCAGCGTGTTGCCCGGCCGCGGCACCGGGGAGCTGTTTTTT. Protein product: CSVLPGRGTGELFF.

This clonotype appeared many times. The CDR3 region has the DNA TGTGCCAGCAGCTTAGAGAGCGGGGGGGCTTCCTACGAGCAGTACTTC. Protein: CASSLESGGASYEQYF. The chain carries TRBV7-9 and TRBJ2-7; TRBD2 aligns across 10 bases. The J segment lost 1 base and the V segment lost 1 base, leaving 4 bases of the junction unmatched. CDR1 SEHNR and CDR2 FQNEAQ come from the germline V gene (reference sequence). The CDR3 runs to 16 residues.

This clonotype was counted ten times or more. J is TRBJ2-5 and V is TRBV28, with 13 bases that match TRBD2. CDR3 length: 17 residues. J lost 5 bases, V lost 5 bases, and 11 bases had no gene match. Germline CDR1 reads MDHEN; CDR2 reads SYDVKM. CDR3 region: CASSTTSGGEQRETQYF. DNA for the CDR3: TGTGCCAGCAGTACCACTAGCGGGGGGGAGCAGAGGGAGACCCAGTACTTC.

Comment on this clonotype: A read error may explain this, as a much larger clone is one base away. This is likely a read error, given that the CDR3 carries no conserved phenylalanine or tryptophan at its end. The CDR3 sequence: CASSPNPGAPQETQYS. DNA for the CDR3: TGTGCCAGCAGTCCCAACCCGGGGGCGCCCCAAGAGACCCAGTACTCC. This chain uses TRBV28 with TRBJ2-5; D tentatively fits TRBD1 or TRBD2 (6 bases each). In germline, CDR1 is MDHEN, CDR2 SYDVKM. The CDR3 covers 16 residues. Between the trimmed V and J ends, which lost 5 bases and 1 base, there was a span of 17 bases.

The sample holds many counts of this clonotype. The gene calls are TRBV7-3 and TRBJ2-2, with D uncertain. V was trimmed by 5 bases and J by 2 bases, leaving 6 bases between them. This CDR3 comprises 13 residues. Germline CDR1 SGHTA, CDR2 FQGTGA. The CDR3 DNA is TGTGCCAGCAGCGTGATCAACACCGGGGAGCTGTTTTTT. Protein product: CASSVINTGELFF.